These T cell receptor beta chains were read from a single sample in a study of blood T cell repertoires in COVID-19. Generated by immunoSEQ multiplex PCR, the TCRdb table keeps only in-frame clones and is missing some. This sample yields 200,000 to 300,000 clones, of which approximately 83% are seen a single time; roughly 9.6% belongs to the top ten. The sequencing input was peripheral blood. The receptors originated from a woman of 80 years or more with acute or convalescent COVID-19. The CDR3 runs from the conserved cysteine through the conserved F or W. Fields, in order: clone size, D gene, J gene, V gene, CDR3 protein, CDR3 DNA. The D gene is left open where the match is weak. Clone size is not always given. Where it is, it says once, few, many or a class for expanded clones.

size: few; D: -; J: TRBJ2-7; V: TRBV29-1; CDR3: CSVETSTYEQYF; DNA: TGCAGCGTTGAAACTAGCACCTACGAGCAGTACTTC
size: -; D: TRBD1; J: TRBJ2-7; V: TRBV18; CDR3: CASSLQGSYEQYF; DNA: TGTGCCAGCTCATTACAGGGGTCGTACGAGCAGTACTTC
size: -; D: TRBD1; J: TRBJ2-3; V: TRBV7-3; CDR3: CASSRTGGPTDTQYF; DNA: TGTGCCAGCAGTAGGACAGGGGGACCCACAGATACGCAGTATTTT
size: -; D: TRBD1; J: TRBJ2-1; V: TRBV7-9; CDR3: CASSLEGQGADEQFF; DNA: TGTGCCAGCAGCTTAGAGGGACAGGGGGCGGACGAGCAGTTCTTC
size: -; D: TRBD1; J: TRBJ2-7; V: TRBV6-5; CDR3: CASSYQGASYEQYF; DNA: TGTGCCAGCAGTTACCAGGGGGCTTCCTACGAGCAGTACTTC
size: -; D: TRBD1; J: TRBJ1-1; V: TRBV11-2; CDR3: CASSLTGQGRSTEAFF; DNA: TGTGCCAGCAGCCTCACGGGACAGGGGAGGTCCACTGAAGCTTTCTTT
size: -; D: TRBD1; J: TRBJ1-5; V: TRBV5-1; CDR3: CASSLAGGLNQPQHF; DNA: TGCGCCAGCAGCTTGGCAGGGGGATTAAATCAGCCCCAGCATTTT
size: -; D: -; J: TRBJ1-6; V: TRBV23-1; CDR3: CASSQSPVASNSPLHF; DNA: TGCGCCAGCAGTCAATCCCCGGTCGCGAGTAATTCACCCCTCCACTTT
size: -; D: -; J: TRBJ1-1; V: TRBV6-5; CDR3: CASSKGLTWAEAFF; DNA: TGTGCCAGCAGCAAAGGACTTACCTGGGCTGAAGCTTTCTTT
size: -; D: -; J: TRBJ2-7; V: TRBV19; CDR3: CASSIVEGEQYF; DNA: TGTGCCAGTAGTATAGTTGAGGGCGAGCAGTACTTC
size: -; D: -; J: TRBJ2-7; V: TRBV7-6; CDR3: CASSPRGGTIDPNYEQYF; DNA: TGTGCCAGCAGCCCCAGAGGGGGGACTATCGATCCGAACTACGAGCAGTACTTC
size: -; D: TRBD1; J: TRBJ2-2; V: TRBV15; CDR3: CATSRDGDRGWGTGELFF; DNA: TGTGCCACCAGCAGAGATGGAGACAGGGGGTGGGGCACCGGGGAGCTGTTTTTT
size: -; D: TRBD1; J: TRBJ2-5; V: TRBV5-6; CDR3: CASSPGTAPGLTQYF; DNA: TGTGCCAGCAGCCCCGGGACAGCGCCCGGTTTGACCCAGTACTTC
size: -; D: TRBD1; J: TRBJ1-1; V: TRBV5-5; CDR3: CASSPRDRANTEAFF; DNA: TGTGCCAGCAGCCCCCGGGACAGGGCGAACACTGAAGCTTTCTTT
size: -; D: TRBD1; J: TRBJ1-2; V: TRBV6-5; CDR3: CASSYSAGTAPRDF; DNA: TGTGCCAGCAGTTACTCTGCTGGGACAGCCCCACGGGACTTC
size: -; D: TRBD1; J: TRBJ1-1; V: TRBV2; CDR3: CASRRGQARGEAFF; DNA: TGTGCCAGCAGGAGGGGACAGGCCAGGGGTGAAGCTTTCTTT
size: once; D: TRBD1; J: TRBJ2-1; V: TRBV9; CDR3: CASSFGTGHYNEQFF; DNA: TGTGCCAGCAGCTTCGGGACAGGGCACTACAATGAGCAGTTCTTC
size: once; D: TRBD1; J: TRBJ2-5; V: TRBV6-2/TRBV6-3; CDR3: CASSSPGQGKETQYF; DNA: TGTGCCAGCAGTTCCCCGGGACAGGGAAAAGAGACCCAGTACTTC
size: -; D: -; J: TRBJ1-2; V: TRBV5-6; CDR3: CASSLGAGYTF; DNA: TGTGCCAGCAGCTTGGGGGCTGGCTACACCTTC
size: -; D: -; J: TRBJ2-7; V: TRBV23-1; CDR3: CASSLPGTQSYEQYF; DNA: TGCGCCAGCAGTCTCCCCGGGACACAATCCTACGAGCAGTACTTC
size: once; D: -; J: TRBJ1-2; V: TRBV11-3; CDR3: CASSLPANYGYTF; DNA: TGTGCCAGCAGCTTACCAGCTAACTATGGCTACACCTTC
size: -; D: TRBD2; J: TRBJ2-5; V: TRBV19; CDR3: CASSILAGGRETQYF; DNA: TGTGCCAGTAGTATACTGGCGGGGGGCCGGGAGACCCAGTACTTC
size: -; D: -; J: TRBJ2-2; V: TRBV7-9; CDR3: CASSLVGPTNTGELFF; DNA: TGTGCCAGCAGCTTGGTGGGGCCCACGAACACCGGGGAGCTGTTTTTT
size: -; D: -; J: TRBJ1-1; V: TRBV9; CDR3: CASSQEQNTEAFF; DNA: TGTGCCAGCAGCCAAGAACAGAACACTGAAGCTTTCTTT
size: once; D: TRBD1; J: TRBJ1-5; V: TRBV6-6; CDR3: CASSYSGTGGQPQHF; DNA: TGTGCCAGCAGTTACTCCGGGACAGGGGGACAGCCCCAGCATTTT
size: -; D: TRBD1; J: TRBJ1-1; V: TRBV30; CDR3: CAWRTGIKRGTEAFF; DNA: TGTGCCTGGAGGACAGGGATCAAGAGGGGGACTGAAGCTTTCTTT
size: -; D: -; J: TRBJ1-3; V: TRBV3-1/TRBV3-2; CDR3: CASSPRSFSGNTIYF; DNA: TGTGCCAGCAGCCCTCGGTCGTTCTCTGGAAACACCATATATTTT
size: -; D: TRBD1; J: TRBJ2-7; V: TRBV6-5; CDR3: CASGRVGTGVYEQYF; DNA: TGTGCCAGCGGAAGGGTCGGGACAGGGGTTTACGAGCAGTACTTC
size: -; D: TRBD1; J: TRBJ2-1; V: TRBV29-1; CDR3: CSAGQLSSYNEQFF; DNA: TGCAGCGCGGGACAGTTAAGCTCCTACAATGAGCAGTTCTTC
size: -; D: TRBD1; J: TRBJ1-2; V: TRBV11-1; CDR3: CASRLGTGLSYGYTF; DNA: TGTGCCAGCCGTCTAGGGACAGGACTAAGTTATGGCTACACCTTC
size: few; D: -; J: TRBJ1-3; V: TRBV25-1; CDR3: CASSHRQVGNTIYF; DNA: TGTGCCAGCAGTCATCGACAGGTTGGGAACACCATATATTTT
size: few; D: TRBD1; J: TRBJ2-5; V: TRBV2; CDR3: CASSEPGQGKTQYF; DNA: TGTGCCAGCAGTGAACCGGGACAGGGAAAGACCCAGTACTTC
size: -; D: -; J: TRBJ1-5; V: TRBV6-5; CDR3: CAIKSRGDQPQHF; DNA: TGTGCCATCAAGAGCAGGGGTGATCAGCCCCAGCATTTT
size: -; D: -; J: TRBJ1-2; V: TRBV1; CDR3: CTSSHLGQGNSGYTF; DNA: TGCACCAGCAGCCATCTGGGACAGGGGAATTCTGGCTACACCTTC
size: few; D: TRBD1; J: TRBJ1-5; V: TRBV5-1; CDR3: CASSLQGGSNQPQHF; DNA: TGCGCCAGCAGCCTCCAGGGGGGTAGCAATCAGCCCCAGCATTTT
size: -; D: -; J: TRBJ2-3; V: TRBV19; CDR3: CASSRPRGANTDTQYF; DNA: TGTGCCAGTAGTAGACCTAGGGGCGCGAATACAGATACGCAGTATTTT
size: -; D: TRBD2; J: TRBJ2-5; V: TRBV4-2; CDR3: CASSQDWTSGGKTQYF; DNA: TGTGCCAGCAGCCAAGATTGGACTAGCGGGGGAAAGACCCAGTACTTC
size: -; D: TRBD1; J: TRBJ1-2; V: TRBV5-4; CDR3: CASSSSGTGVYGYTF; DNA: TGTGCCAGCAGCTCCTCCGGGACAGGGGTCTATGGCTACACCTTC
size: few; D: -; J: TRBJ2-3; V: TRBV7-9; CDR3: CASSFGGERDTQYF; DNA: TGTGCCAGCAGCTTCGGGGGTGAGAGAGATACGCAGTATTTT
size: -; D: -; J: TRBJ1-6; V: TRBV2; CDR3: CASSERVSGRGNSPLHF; DNA: TGTGCCAGCAGTGAAAGGGTTTCGGGCCGGGGTAATTCACCCCTCCACTTT
size: -; D: TRBD2; J: TRBJ2-5; V: TRBV5-3; CDR3: CARSLTAGGRPYF; DNA: TGTGCCAGAAGCTTGACCGCGGGGGGCCGCCCTTACTTC
size: -; D: -; J: TRBJ1-5; V: TRBV19; CDR3: CASSNGGGRNQPQHF; DNA: TGTGCCAGTAGTAATGGGGGGGGCAGGAATCAGCCCCAGCATTTT
size: -; D: TRBD1; J: TRBJ1-3; V: TRBV18; CDR3: CASSPASGGSGNTIYF; DNA: TGTGCCAGCTCACCAGCCTCAGGGGGCTCTGGAAACACCATATATTTT
size: few; D: -; J: TRBJ2-3; V: TRBV18; CDR3: CASSPRGQADTQYF; DNA: TGTGCCAGCTCACCCAGGGGCCAAGCGGATACGCAGTATTTT
size: -; D: TRBD1; J: TRBJ1-2; V: TRBV18; CDR3: CASSGQSMDYGYTF; DNA: TGTGCCAGCTCGGGACAGAGCATGGACTATGGCTACACCTTC
size: medium-sized; D: TRBD2; J: TRBJ2-1; V: TRBV27; CDR3: CASSLSTSGAHNEQFF; DNA: TGTGCCAGCAGTTTATCGACTAGCGGGGCACACAATGAGCAGTTCTTC
size: -; D: -; J: TRBJ1-1; V: TRBV27; CDR3: CASRPTGNTEAFF; DNA: TGTGCCAGCAGACCCACGGGGAACACTGAAGCTTTCTTT
size: -; D: TRBD1; J: TRBJ2-7; V: TRBV6-5; CDR3: CASSSSVGTGGLEQYF; DNA: TGTGCCAGCAGTTCCTCGGTTGGGACAGGGGGCCTCGAGCAGTACTTC
size: few; D: -; J: TRBJ2-1; V: TRBV11-3; CDR3: CASSRVLTSYNEQFF; DNA: TGTGCCAGCAGTCGGGTACTCACCTCCTACAATGAGCAGTTCTTC